This entry is about one TCR beta chain. Clones were read by immunoSEQ multiplex PCR, and TCRdb kept only the in-frame ones, dropping some. Here the sample spans 35,000 to 45,000 clones, approximately 88% being singletons. Between the trimmed V and J ends, which lost 3 bases and 7 bases, there was a span of 19 bases. CDR1 is SQVTM, CDR2 ANQGSEA, per germline. The CDR3 consists of 15 residues. This sample was included in a study of OX40 agonist ivuxolimab in advanced cancers. Whole-study context: Allowance was made for prior anti-PD-1, anti-PD-L1 or anti-CTLA-4 therapy, and roughly 40% had some. One patient with hepatocellular carcinoma and two with cutaneous melanoma, three in all, had partial responses.

On cycle 4 day 1 and cycle 7 day 1, as well as at baseline, blood was sampled. The chain carries TRBV29-1 and TRBJ2-1, with D possibly TRBD2 on 6 matching bases. The sample consisted of CD4+ or CD8+ T cells sorted from blood, taken in a trial of the OX40 agonist ivuxolimab. The sequence was collected from an adult with an advanced solid tumor such as melanoma, head and neck, liver or kidney cancer. CDR3 DNA: TGCAGCGTTGATGGTGCTAGCGAACGTCCTAATGAGCAGTTCTTC. This gives the protein CSVDGASERPNEQFF.